This entry lists 2 T cell receptor beta chains sequenced from one sample in a study of breast tumors, draining lymph nodes, adjacent tissues. TCRdb passed the multiplex PCR reads through MiXCR, listing each CDR3 protein once. Among tens of thousands of distinct CDR3 sequences listed, around three fifths were seen once. The sequencing sample was made of breast tumor tissue. Receptors originate from a female donor with breast cancer. Some clones in this sample may be carry-over from other donors' samples.

The rearrangement links TRBV6-2 or TRBV6-3 to TRBJ1-2, with 7 nucleotides matching TRBD1. V was pared by 5 bases and J by 7 bases, with 7 bases of the junction left unmatched. This CDR3 has 13 residues. In germline, CDR1 is MNHEY, CDR2 SVGEGT. CDR3 protein: CASSLGTEGGYTF. CDR3 nucleotide sequence: TGTGCCAGCAGTCTAGGGACAGAGGGTGGCTACACCTTC.

The J gene is TRBJ2-6, the V gene TRBV13; TRBD1 matches at 7 bases. Per the germline V gene, CDR1 is PRHDT and CDR2 is FYEKMQ (reference sequence). The J segment lost 0 bases and the V segment lost 5 bases, leaving 10 bases of the junction unmatched. The CDR3 covers 18 residues. CDR3 sequence (DNA): TGTGCCAGCAGCCCACCTGGACAGGTCTCCTCTGGGGCCAACGTCCTGACTTTC. As protein: CASSPPGQVSSGANVLTF.